The rows below give T cell receptor beta chains drawn from one sample of a study of T cell responses to AZD1222 COVID-19 vaccine. Repertoires were generated with immunoSEQ multiplex PCR, while TCRdb's copy carries only in-frame clones and drops some. Found here are fewer than 120,000 clones, 92% of them singletons; the top ten hold roughly 7.6%. Sequenced here: peripheral blood, sampled on day 0 of AZD1222 vaccination. All receptors come from an adult in good health. Both conserved end residues are part of each CDR3. D genes are given only for firm matches. Clone size is given for some rows only: seen once, a few or many times, or a class if the clone is expanded.

clone_size: -; cdr3_length: 15; d_call: -; v_call: TRBV6-5; j_call: TRBJ1-2; cdr3_nt: TGTGCCAGCCGGGATCGAGTGAATTCTAACTATGGCTACACCTTC; cdr3_aa: CASRDRVNSNYGYTF
clone_size: once; cdr3_length: 15; d_call: TRBD2; v_call: TRBV6-5; j_call: TRBJ2-3; cdr3_nt: TGTGCCAGCAGATTTAGCGGGTGGAGCACAGATACGCAGTATTTT; cdr3_aa: CASRFSGWSTDTQYF
clone_size: -; cdr3_length: 14; d_call: -; v_call: TRBV6-5; j_call: TRBJ1-5; cdr3_nt: TGTGCCAGCAGTTCGGAGAGGAGCAATCAGCCCCAGCATTTT; cdr3_aa: CASSSERSNQPQHF
clone_size: -; cdr3_length: 13; d_call: -; v_call: TRBV19; j_call: TRBJ2-6; cdr3_nt: TGTGCCAGTAGTATAGGCGGGGCCAACGTCCTGACTTTC; cdr3_aa: CASSIGGANVLTF
clone_size: -; cdr3_length: 13; d_call: TRBD1; v_call: TRBV27; j_call: TRBJ1-2; cdr3_nt: TGTGCCAGCAAAGCGACAGGGAATTATGGCTACACCTTC; cdr3_aa: CASKATGNYGYTF
clone_size: -; cdr3_length: 13; d_call: TRBD1; v_call: TRBV25-1; j_call: TRBJ2-1; cdr3_nt: TGTGCCACGACCGGGACAGGGAGGAATGAGCAGTTCTTC; cdr3_aa: CATTGTGRNEQFF
clone_size: -; cdr3_length: 14; d_call: -; v_call: TRBV10-1; j_call: TRBJ2-4; cdr3_nt: TGCGCCAGCAGTGAGGGAGGCGTCAAAAACATTCAGTACTTC; cdr3_aa: CASSEGGVKNIQYF
clone_size: once; cdr3_length: 16; d_call: TRBD1; v_call: TRBV6-1; j_call: TRBJ1-4; cdr3_nt: TGTGCCAGCAGTGACCTAAGACAGGGTACTAATGAAAAACTGTTTTTT; cdr3_aa: CASSDLRQGTNEKLFF
clone_size: -; cdr3_length: 14; d_call: -; v_call: TRBV5-6; j_call: TRBJ2-3; cdr3_nt: TGTGCCAGCAGCCTGGACGGCCGCACAGATACGCAGTATTTT; cdr3_aa: CASSLDGRTDTQYF
clone_size: -; cdr3_length: 14; d_call: -; v_call: TRBV7-9; j_call: TRBJ2-7; cdr3_nt: TGTGCCAGCAGCCTCCTGACAGGAGGCTACGAGCAGTACTTC; cdr3_aa: CASSLLTGGYEQYF
clone_size: -; cdr3_length: 17; d_call: -; v_call: TRBV27; j_call: TRBJ2-1; cdr3_nt: TGTGCCAGCAGCCCTCCTGGGGTAAAGGGAACCTACAATGAGCAGTTCTTC; cdr3_aa: CASSPPGVKGTYNEQFF
clone_size: few; cdr3_length: 15; d_call: -; v_call: TRBV19; j_call: TRBJ1-2; cdr3_nt: TGTGCCAGTAGTCCGTTTCCCGCAACCCTGGGTGGCTACACCTTC; cdr3_aa: CASSPFPATLGGYTF
clone_size: -; cdr3_length: 11; d_call: -; v_call: TRBV29-1; j_call: TRBJ1-1; cdr3_nt: TGCAGCGTATGGGGGGGGACTGAAGCTTTCTTT; cdr3_aa: CSVWGGTEAFF
clone_size: medium-sized; cdr3_length: 13; d_call: TRBD1; v_call: TRBV10-3; j_call: TRBJ1-2; cdr3_nt: TGTGCCATCAGTTCGGGACAGGGAGGAGGCTACACCTTC; cdr3_aa: CAISSGQGGGYTF
clone_size: -; cdr3_length: 20; d_call: TRBD2; v_call: TRBV27; j_call: TRBJ2-3; cdr3_nt: TGTGCCAGCAGTTACGAAACTAGCGGGGGGGCCAACCGGAGGACAGATACGCAGTATTTT; cdr3_aa: CASSYETSGGANRRTDTQYF
clone_size: many; cdr3_length: 13; d_call: -; v_call: TRBV12-3/TRBV12-4; j_call: TRBJ1-3; cdr3_nt: TGTGCCACGGGACCCCACTCTGGAAACACCATATATTTT; cdr3_aa: CATGPHSGNTIYF